This record looks at one T cell receptor (beta chain) sequence and its context. The data belong to a study of OX40 agonist ivuxolimab in advanced cancers. From germline, CDR1 is WSHSY and CDR2 SAAADI. Trimming stripped 3 bases from V and 6 bases from J, with 21 bases between. The CDR3 consists of 16 residues. Assay used: immunoSEQ multiplex PCR; TCRdb lists only in-frame clones, some missing. The profile shows fewer than 95,000 clones, roughly nine tenths of them singletons. The sequencing used CD4+ or CD8+ T cells sorted from blood, collected in a trial of the OX40 agonist ivuxolimab. This receptor was taken from an adult with an advanced solid tumor such as melanoma, head and neck, liver or kidney cancer. J is TRBJ2-7 and V is TRBV10-2, with D possibly TRBD2 on 5 matching bases. The CDR3 nucleotides are TGCGCCAGCAGTGACCACTCAGAAGGTCTAGCTCGCGAGCAGTACTTC. This translates into CASSDHSEGLAREQYF.